This T cell receptor beta chain was observed in a study of Tregs in tolerant kidney transplant recipients. Study-level points and caveats: Tregs expanded with activated donor B cells seemed most donor-specific. Few patients were studied, so findings need validation in larger groups.

As regards this clone: The antigen remains unidentified.

Thawed PBMCs were FACS-sorted into unstimulated CD4+CD25+CD127- regulatory T cells, CD4+CD25- non-regulatory cells, CD4 and CD8 cells. An overnight rest at 37°C with 200 to 250 IU/ml IL-2 preceded regulatory T cell sorting from thawed PBMCs. The table came from immunoSEQ multiplex PCR; TCRdb's copy has only in-frame clones and leaves some out. There are roughly 49,000 clones in the sample; about 90% occur only once, and 0.55% to 0.75% lies in the top ten. This TCR derives from a human donor in good health. Input material: Tregs from blood.

CDR3 amino acids: CASSQVLPGDDTQYF. CDR3 coding DNA: TGCGCCAGCAGCCAAGTTTTGCCAGGGGACGATACGCAGTATTTT. V usage is TRBV4-1 and J usage is TRBJ2-3; D may be TRBD1 (6 bases). CDR3 length equals 15 residues. CDR1 and CDR2 from the germline V gene are MGHRA and YSYEKL. V was clipped by 1 base and J by 6 bases, with 14 bases between them.